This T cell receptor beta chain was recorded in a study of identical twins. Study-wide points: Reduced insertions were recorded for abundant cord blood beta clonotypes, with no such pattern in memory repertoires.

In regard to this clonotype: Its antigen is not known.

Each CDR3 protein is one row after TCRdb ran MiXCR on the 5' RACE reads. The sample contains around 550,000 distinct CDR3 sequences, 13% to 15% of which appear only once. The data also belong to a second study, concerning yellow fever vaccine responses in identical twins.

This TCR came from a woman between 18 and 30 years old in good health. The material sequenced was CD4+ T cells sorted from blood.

The CDR3 is CASAPWQGGLNEQFF. Written as DNA, the CDR3 is TGTGCCAGCGCGCCATGGCAGGGGGGGCTCAATGAGCAGTTCTTC. The chain uses TRBV12-3 or TRBV12-4 and TRBJ2-1; either TRBD1 or TRBD2 may fit D (7 bases each). CDR3 length: 15 amino acids. V lost 8 bases and J 6 bases, leaving 20 bases between the germline ends.